This record covers a single T cell receptor beta chain. Trimming cost V 4 bases and J 4 bases, with 23 bases left between them. This CDR3 spans 17 amino acids. Germline-derived CDR1 and CDR2 are SGHDT and YYEEEE. The source of the sample is a study of T cell responses to AZD1222 COVID-19 vaccine. Using immunoSEQ multiplex PCR, the repertoire was profiled, and TCRdb retains in-frame clones only, with some absent. Here the sample spans over 150,000 clones, about 92% being singletons. This receptor was identified in an adult in good health. The rearrangement joins TRBV5-6 to TRBJ1-2; D uncertain. Source: peripheral blood, taken on day 0 of AZD1222 vaccination. In nucleotides, the CDR3 is TGTGCCAGCAGCATCGTAACAGACGATCTGATCTTCTATGGCTACACCTTC. It specifies CASSIVTDDLIFYGYTF.